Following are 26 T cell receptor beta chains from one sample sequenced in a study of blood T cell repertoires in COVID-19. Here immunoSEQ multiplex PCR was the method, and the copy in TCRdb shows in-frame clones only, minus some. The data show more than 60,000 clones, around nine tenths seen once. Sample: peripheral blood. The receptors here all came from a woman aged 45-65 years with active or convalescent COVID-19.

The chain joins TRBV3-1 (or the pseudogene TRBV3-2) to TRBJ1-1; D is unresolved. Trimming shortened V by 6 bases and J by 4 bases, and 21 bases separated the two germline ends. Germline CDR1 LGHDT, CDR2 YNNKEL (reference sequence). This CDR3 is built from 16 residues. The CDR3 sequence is CASRPGTPAGSTEAFF. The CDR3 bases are TGTGCCAGCAGACCCGGTACCCCCGCGGGATCCACTGAAGCTTTCTTT.

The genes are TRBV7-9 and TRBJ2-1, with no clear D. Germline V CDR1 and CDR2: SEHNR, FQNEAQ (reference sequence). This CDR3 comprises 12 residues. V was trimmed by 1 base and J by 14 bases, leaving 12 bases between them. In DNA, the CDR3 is TGTGCCAGCAGCTTAGACGTCTTCCAGGAGTTCTTC. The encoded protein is CASSLDVFQEFF.

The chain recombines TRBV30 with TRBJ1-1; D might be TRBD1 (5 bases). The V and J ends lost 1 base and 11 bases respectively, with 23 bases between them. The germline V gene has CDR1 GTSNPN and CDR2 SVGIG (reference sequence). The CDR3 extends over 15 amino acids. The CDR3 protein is CAWSEGGGYQVKAFF. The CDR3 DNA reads TGTGCCTGGAGTGAAGGTGGGGGGTACCAGGTGAAGGCTTTCTTT.

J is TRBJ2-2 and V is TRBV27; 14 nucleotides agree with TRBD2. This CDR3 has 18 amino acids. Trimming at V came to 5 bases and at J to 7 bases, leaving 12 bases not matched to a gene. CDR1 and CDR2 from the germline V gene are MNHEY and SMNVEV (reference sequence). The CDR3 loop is CASSPTKGLAGVVGELFF. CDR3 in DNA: TGTGCCAGCAGTCCTACGAAGGGACTAGCGGGAGTTGTCGGGGAGCTGTTTTTT.

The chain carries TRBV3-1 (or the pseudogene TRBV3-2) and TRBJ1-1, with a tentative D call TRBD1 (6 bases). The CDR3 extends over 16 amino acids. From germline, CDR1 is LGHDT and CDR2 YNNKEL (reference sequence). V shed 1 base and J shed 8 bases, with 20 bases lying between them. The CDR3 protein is CASSQVLGRQVGEAFF. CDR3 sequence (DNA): TGTGCCAGCAGCCAAGTTCTTGGTCGACAGGTTGGAGAAGCTTTCTTT.

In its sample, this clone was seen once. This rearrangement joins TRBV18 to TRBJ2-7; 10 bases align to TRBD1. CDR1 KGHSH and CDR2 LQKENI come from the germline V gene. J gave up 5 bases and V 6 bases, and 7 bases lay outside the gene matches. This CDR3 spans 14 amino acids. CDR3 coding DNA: TGTGCCAGCTCCCCAGGGACAGGGGTCGACGAGCAGTACTTC. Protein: CASSPGTGVDEQYF.

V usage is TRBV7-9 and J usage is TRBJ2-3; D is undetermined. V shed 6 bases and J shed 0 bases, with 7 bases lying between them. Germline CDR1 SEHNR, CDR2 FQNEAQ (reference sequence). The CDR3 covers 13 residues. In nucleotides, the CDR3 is TGTGCCAGCAGAAAAGCTAGCACAGATACGCAGTATTTT. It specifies CASRKASTDTQYF.

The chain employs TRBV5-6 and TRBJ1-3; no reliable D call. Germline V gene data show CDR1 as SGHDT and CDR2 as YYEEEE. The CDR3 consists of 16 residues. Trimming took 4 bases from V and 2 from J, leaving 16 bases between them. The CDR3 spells CASSRAEGNPGNTIYF. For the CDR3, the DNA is TGTGCCAGCAGCCGGGCGGAGGGTAACCCTGGAAACACCATATATTTT.

The CDR3 reads CSASHPGLPFYEQYF. Here the CDR3 DNA reads TGCAGTGCTAGTCATCCGGGACTACCCTTCTACGAGCAGTACTTC. The rearrangement joins TRBV20-1 to TRBJ2-7, with TRBD2 identical over 7 bases. This CDR3 comprises 15 residues. Trimming removed 3 bases from V and 3 bases from J; junction bases left unmatched: 11. The germline V gene encodes CDR1 DFQATT and CDR2 SNEGSKA (reference sequence).

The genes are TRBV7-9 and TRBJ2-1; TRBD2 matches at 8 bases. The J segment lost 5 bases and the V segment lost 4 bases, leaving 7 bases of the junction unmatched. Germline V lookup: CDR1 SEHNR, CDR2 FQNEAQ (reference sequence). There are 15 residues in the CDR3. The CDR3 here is CASSSLAGRNNEQFF. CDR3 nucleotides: TGTGCCAGCAGCTCTCTAGCGGGCAGAAACAATGAGCAGTTCTTC. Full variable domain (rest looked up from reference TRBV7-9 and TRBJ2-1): DTGVSQNPRHKITKRGQNVTFRCDPISEHNRLYWYRQTLGQGPEFLTYFQNEAQLEKSRLLSDRFSAERPKGSFSTLEIQRTEQGDSAMYLCASSSLAGRNNEQFFGPGTRLTVL.

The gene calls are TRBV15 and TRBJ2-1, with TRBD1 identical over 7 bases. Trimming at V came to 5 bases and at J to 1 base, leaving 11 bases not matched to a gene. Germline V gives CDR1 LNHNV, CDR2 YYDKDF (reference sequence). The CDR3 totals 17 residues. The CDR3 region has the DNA TGTGCCACCAGCTCTCTACCGACAGGGAAGTCCTACAATGAGCAGTTCTTC. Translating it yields CATSSLPTGKSYNEQFF.

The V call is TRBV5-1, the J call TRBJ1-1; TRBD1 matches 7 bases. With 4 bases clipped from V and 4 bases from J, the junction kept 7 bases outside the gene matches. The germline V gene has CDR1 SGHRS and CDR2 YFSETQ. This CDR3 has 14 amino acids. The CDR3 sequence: CASSGSTGFTEAFF. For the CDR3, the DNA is TGCGCCAGCAGCGGGTCGACAGGGTTCACTGAAGCTTTCTTT.

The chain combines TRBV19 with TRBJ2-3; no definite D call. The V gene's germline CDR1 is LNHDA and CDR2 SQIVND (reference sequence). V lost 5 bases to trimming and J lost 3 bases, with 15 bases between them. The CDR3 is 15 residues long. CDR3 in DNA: TGTGCCAGTAGTCCTTACCGCGCCTTAACAGATACGCAGTATTTT. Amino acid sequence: CASSPYRALTDTQYF.

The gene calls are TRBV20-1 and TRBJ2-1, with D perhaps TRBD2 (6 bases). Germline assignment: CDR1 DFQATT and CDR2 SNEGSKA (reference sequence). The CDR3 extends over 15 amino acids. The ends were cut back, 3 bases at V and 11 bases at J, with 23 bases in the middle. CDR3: CSASLSGTGTMKQFF. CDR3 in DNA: TGCAGTGCTAGTCTTTCCGGGACTGGAACAATGAAGCAGTTCTTC.

CDR3 in amino acids: CASSSRQVDNEQFF. Written as DNA, the CDR3 is TGTGCCAGCTCATCCCGCCAGGTTGACAATGAGCAGTTCTTC. The chain uses TRBV18 and TRBJ2-1; no firm D call. The germline V gene has CDR1 KGHSH and CDR2 LQKENI. CDR3 size: 14 residues. V gave up 5 bases and J gave up 5 bases, with 13 bases separating them.

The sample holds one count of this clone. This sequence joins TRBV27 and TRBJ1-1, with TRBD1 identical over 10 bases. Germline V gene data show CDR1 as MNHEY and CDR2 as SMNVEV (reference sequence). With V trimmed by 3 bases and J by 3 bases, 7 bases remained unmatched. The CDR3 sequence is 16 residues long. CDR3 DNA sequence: TGTGCCAGCAGTTTGGACAGGGGGGGGGTGGACACTGAAGCTTTCTTT. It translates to CASSLDRGGVDTEAFF.

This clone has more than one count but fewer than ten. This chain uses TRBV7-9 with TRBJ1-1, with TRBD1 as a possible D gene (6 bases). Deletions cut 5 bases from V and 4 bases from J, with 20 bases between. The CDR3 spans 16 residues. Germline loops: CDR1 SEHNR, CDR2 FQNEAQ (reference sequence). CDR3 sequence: CASSPDTGPFGTEAFF. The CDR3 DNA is TGTGCCAGCAGCCCTGACACAGGGCCCTTCGGCACTGAAGCTTTCTTT.

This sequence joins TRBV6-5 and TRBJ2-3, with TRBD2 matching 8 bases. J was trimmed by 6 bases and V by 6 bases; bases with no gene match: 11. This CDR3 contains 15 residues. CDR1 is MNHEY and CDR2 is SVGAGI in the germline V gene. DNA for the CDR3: TGTGCCAGCAGACCCCAAGGACTAGCTTGGGATACGCAGTATTTT. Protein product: CASRPQGLAWDTQYF.

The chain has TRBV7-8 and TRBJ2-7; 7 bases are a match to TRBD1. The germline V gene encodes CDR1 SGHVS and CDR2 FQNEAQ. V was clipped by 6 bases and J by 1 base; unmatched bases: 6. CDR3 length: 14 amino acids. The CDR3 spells CASSRDSRSYEQYF. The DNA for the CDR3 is TGTGCCAGCAGTCGGGACAGTCGATCCTACGAGCAGTACTTC. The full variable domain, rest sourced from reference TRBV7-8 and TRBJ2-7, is GAGVSQSPRYKVAKRGQDVALRCDPISGHVSLFWYQQALGQGPEFLTYFQNEAQLDKSGLPSDRFFAERPEGSVSTLKIQRTQQEDSAVYLCASSRDSRSYEQYFGPGTRLTVT.

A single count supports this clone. The CDR3 sequence: CASSLRGPEVIQYF. The DNA for the CDR3 is TGCGCCAGCAGCTTGAGAGGGCCCGAGGTCATTCAGTACTTC. The chain recombines TRBV5-1 with TRBJ2-4; D possibly corresponds to TRBD2 (5 bases). Deletions cut 1 base from V and 9 bases from J, with 14 bases between. The CDR3 contains 14 residues. Germline-derived CDR1 and CDR2 are SGHRS and YFSETQ.

CDR3 sequence reads: CASSPSFGRASGGYTF. The CDR3, as DNA: TGTGCCAGCAGCCCCTCTTTCGGCAGGGCGTCAGGTGGCTACACCTTC. The chain is built from TRBV27 and TRBJ1-2; TRBD1 might be the D (5 bases). CDR1 is MNHEY, CDR2 SMNVEV, per germline (reference sequence). The CDR3 runs to 16 residues. Deletions cut 6 bases from V and 7 bases from J, with 24 bases between.

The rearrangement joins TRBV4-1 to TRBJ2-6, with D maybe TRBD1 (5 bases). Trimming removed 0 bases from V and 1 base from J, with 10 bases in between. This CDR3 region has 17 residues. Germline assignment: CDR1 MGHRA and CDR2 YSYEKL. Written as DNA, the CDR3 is TGCGCCAGCAGCCAAGAGTTCCAGGGTTCTGGGGCCAACGTCCTGACTTTC. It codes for CASSQEFQGSGANVLTF.

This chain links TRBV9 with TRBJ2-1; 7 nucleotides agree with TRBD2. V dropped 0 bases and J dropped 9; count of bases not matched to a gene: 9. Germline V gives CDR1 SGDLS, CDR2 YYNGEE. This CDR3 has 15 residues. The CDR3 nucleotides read TGTGCCAGCAGCGTAGGGGGCGGGAGTTTGAGTGAGCAGTTCTTC. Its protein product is CASSVGGGSLSEQFF.

CDR3 sequence reads: CSVEDPLEQGALETQYF. The CDR3 DNA is TGCAGCGTTGAAGACCCACTCGAACAGGGGGCATTAGAGACCCAGTACTTC. V is TRBV29-1 and J is TRBJ2-5; TRBD1 matches at 9 bases. V gave up 0 bases and J gave up 4 bases; unmatched junction bases: 12. Germline CDR1 SQVTM, CDR2 ANQGSEA. This CDR3 has 17 residues.

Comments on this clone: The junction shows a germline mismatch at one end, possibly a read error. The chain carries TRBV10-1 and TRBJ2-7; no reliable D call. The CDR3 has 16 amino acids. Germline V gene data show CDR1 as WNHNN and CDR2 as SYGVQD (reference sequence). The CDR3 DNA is TGCGCCCGCAGTGAGCTAGAGCAACCCCGCCGCCACGAGCAGTACTTC. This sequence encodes CARSELEQPRRHEQYF.

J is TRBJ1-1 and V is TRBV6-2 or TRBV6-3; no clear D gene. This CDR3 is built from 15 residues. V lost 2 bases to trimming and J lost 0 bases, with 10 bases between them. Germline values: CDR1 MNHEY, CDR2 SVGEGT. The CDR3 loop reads CASSYVVRMNTEAFF. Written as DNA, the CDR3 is TGTGCCAGCAGTTACGTCGTGAGGATGAACACTGAAGCTTTCTTT.